The TCR beta chain under discussion was sequenced for a study of blood T cells in healthy people across ages. All donors came from Russia, were Caucasian and healthy, and spanned ages about 6 to 95. It was with a sample-barcoded 5' primer and a J-beta primer mix that a second PCR of roughly 7 to 12 cycles was run. Through a template-switch adaptor with 12 random nucleotides, each cDNA molecule received a tag. TCRdb re-called the 5' RACE reads through MiXCR, storing one row per CDR3 protein. The sample includes about a million distinct CDR3 sequences, roughly 50% of them seen just once. This clonotype was seen many times. Antigen unknown. General observations from the study: No one knew whether donors had CMV, which possibly confounded expanded clonotype changes. Age brought a roughly linear fall in TCR beta diversity measured per million T cells.

Trimming shortened V by 6 bases and J by 5 bases, and 12 bases separated the two germline ends. The CDR3 is made up of 13 amino acids. Germline CDR1 reads SGHRS; CDR2 reads YFSETQ. This chain uses TRBV5-1 with TRBJ2-1; possibly TRBD1 or TRBD2 for D (5 bases each). This receptor was taken from a man aged 30-40 years in good health. The sequenced sample was blood. DNA for the CDR3: TGCGCCAGCACCGGTCTGGGGGACAATGAGCAGTTCTTC. As protein: CASTGLGDNEQFF.